What follows describes a single TCR beta chain. CDR3 size: 12 residues. V shed 10 bases, J shed 4 bases, and the junction held 3 bases outside the gene matches. Germline V gene data show CDR1 as LNHDA and CDR2 as SQIVND (reference sequence). The entry originates in a study of OX40 agonist ivuxolimab in advanced cancers. Study in general: Every 2 weeks, patients received ivuxolimab intravenously, dosed at 0.01 to 10 mg/kg.

Repertoires were generated with immunoSEQ multiplex PCR, while TCRdb's copy carries only in-frame clones and drops some. The sample contains around 60,000 clones, 80% to 95% of which appear only once. Sequenced here: CD4+ or CD8+ T cells sorted from blood, sampled in a trial of the OX40 agonist ivuxolimab. The chain is built from TRBV19 and TRBJ1-5; 8 bases are shared with TRBD1. The origin of this receptor is an adult with an advanced solid tumor such as melanoma, head and neck, liver or kidney cancer. The CDR3 DNA reads as TGTGCCACCGGACAGGGTAATCAGCCCCAGCATTTT. It encodes CATGQGNQPQHF. The whole variable domain, filled in from reference TRBV19 and TRBJ1-5, reads DGGITQSPKYLFRKEGQNVTLSCEQNLNHDAMYWYRQDPGQGLRLIYYSQIVNDFQKGDIAEGYSVSREKKESFPLTVTSAQKNPTAFYLCATGQGNQPQHFGDGTRLSIL.